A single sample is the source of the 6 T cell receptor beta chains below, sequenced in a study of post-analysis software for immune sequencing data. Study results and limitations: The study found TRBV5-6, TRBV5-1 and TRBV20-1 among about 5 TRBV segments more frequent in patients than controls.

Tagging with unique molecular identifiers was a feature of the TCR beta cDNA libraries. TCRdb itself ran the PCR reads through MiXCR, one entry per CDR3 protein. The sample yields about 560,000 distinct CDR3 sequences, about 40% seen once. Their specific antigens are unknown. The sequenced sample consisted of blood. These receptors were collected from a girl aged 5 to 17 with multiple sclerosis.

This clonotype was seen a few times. The CDR3 protein is CASNFRGGSGANVLTF. The DNA of the CDR3 is TGTGCCAGCAACTTCCGAGGGGGCTCTGGGGCCAACGTCCTGACTTTC. This chain uses TRBV12-3 or TRBV12-4 with TRBJ2-6; TRBD1 is a possible D gene (6 bases). The CDR3 extends over 16 amino acids. Trimming stripped 7 bases from V and 0 bases from J, with 13 bases between.

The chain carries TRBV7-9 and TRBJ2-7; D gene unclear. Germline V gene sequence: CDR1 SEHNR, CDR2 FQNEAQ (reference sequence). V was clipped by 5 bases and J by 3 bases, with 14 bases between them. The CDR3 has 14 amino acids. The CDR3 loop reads CASSPRYDGYEQYF. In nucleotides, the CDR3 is TGTGCCAGCAGCCCCCGTTATGACGGCTACGAGCAGTACTTC.

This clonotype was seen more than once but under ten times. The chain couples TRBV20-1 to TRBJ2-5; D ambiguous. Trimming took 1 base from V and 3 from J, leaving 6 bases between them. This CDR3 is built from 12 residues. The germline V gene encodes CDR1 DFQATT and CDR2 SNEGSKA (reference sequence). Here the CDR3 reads CSARVQKETQYF. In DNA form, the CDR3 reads TGCAGTGCTAGAGTGCAGAAAGAGACCCAGTACTTC.

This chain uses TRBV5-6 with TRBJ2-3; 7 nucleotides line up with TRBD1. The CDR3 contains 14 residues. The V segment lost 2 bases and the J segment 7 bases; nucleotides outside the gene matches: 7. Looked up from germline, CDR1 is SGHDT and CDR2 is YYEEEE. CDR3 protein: CASSFRTGGNTQYF. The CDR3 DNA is TGTGCCAGCAGCTTCCGGACAGGTGGGAATACGCAGTATTTT.

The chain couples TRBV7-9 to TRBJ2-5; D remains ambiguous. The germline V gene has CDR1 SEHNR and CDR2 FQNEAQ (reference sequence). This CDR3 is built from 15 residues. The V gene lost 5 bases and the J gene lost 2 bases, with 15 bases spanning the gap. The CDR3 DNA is TGTGCCAGCAGCCTCGGGTTGGGGAAACAAGAGACCCAGTACTTC. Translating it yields CASSLGLGKQETQYF.

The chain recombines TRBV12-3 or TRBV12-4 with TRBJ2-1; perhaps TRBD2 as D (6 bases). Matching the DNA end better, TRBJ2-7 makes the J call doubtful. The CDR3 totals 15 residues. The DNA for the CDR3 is TGTGCCAGCAGTCCCTCCGCGGGGAATGGCAATGAGCAGTACTTC. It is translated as CASSPSAGNGNEQYF.